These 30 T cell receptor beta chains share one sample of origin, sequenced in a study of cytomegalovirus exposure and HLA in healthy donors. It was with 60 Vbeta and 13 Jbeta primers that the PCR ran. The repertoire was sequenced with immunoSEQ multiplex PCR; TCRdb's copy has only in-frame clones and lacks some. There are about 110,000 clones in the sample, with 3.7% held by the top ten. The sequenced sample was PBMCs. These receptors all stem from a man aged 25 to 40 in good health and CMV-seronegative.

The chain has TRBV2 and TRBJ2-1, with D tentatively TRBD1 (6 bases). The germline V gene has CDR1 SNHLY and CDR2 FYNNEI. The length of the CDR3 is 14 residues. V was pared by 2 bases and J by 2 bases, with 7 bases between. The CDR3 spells CASSERTAYNEQFF. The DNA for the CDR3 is TGTGCCAGCAGTGAAAGGACAGCCTACAATGAGCAGTTCTTC.

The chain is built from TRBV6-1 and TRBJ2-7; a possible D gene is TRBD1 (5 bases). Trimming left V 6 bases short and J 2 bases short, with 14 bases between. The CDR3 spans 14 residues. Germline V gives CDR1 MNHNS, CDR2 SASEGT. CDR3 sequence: CASRPRQTTYEQYF. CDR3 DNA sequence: TGTGCCAGCAGGCCAAGACAGACAACCTACGAGCAGTACTTC.

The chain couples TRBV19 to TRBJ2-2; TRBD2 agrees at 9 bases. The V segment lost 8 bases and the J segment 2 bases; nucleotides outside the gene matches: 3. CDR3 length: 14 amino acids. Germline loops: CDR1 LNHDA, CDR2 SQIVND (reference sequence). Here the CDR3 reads CASFSGGNTGELFF. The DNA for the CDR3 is TGTGCCAGTTTTAGCGGGGGCAACACCGGGGAGCTGTTTTTT.

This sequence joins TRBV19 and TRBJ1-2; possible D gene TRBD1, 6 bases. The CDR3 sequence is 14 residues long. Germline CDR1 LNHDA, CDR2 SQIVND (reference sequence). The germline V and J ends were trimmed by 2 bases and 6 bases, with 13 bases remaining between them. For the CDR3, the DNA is TGTGCCAGTAGTATAAAAACAGGGTTGAATGGCTACACCTTC. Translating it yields CASSIKTGLNGYTF.

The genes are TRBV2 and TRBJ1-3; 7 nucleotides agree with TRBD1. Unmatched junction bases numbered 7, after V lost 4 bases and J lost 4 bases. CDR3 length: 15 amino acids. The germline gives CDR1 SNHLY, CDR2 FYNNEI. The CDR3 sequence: CASSVNPGGGNTIYF. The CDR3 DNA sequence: TGTGCCAGCAGTGTTAACCCAGGGGGAGGAAACACCATATATTTT. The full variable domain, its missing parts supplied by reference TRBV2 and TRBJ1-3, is EPEVTQTPSHQVTQMGQEVILRCVPISNHLYFYWYRQILGQKVEFLVSFYNNEISEKSEIFDDQFSVERPDGSNFTLKIRSTKLEDSAMYFCASSVNPGGGNTIYFGEGSWLTVV.

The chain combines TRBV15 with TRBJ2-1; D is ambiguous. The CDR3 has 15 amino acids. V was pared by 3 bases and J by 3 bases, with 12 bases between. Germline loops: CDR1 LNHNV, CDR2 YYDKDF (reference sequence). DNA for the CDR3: TGTGCCACCAGCAGTGCTGGCCAATTCTACAATGAGCAGTTCTTC. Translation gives CATSSAGQFYNEQFF.

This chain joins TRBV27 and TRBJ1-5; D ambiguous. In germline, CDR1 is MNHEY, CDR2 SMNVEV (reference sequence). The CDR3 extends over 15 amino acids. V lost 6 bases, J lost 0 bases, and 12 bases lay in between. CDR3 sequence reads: CASRSGGSSNQPQHF. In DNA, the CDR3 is TGTGCCAGCAGATCGGGAGGGAGTAGCAATCAGCCCCAGCATTTT.

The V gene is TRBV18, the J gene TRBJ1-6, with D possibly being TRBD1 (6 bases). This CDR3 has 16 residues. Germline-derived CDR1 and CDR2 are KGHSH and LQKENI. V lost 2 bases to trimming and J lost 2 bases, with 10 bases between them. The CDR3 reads CASSPGRQAYNSPLHF. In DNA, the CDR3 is TGTGCCAGCTCACCAGGTCGACAGGCCTATAATTCACCCCTCCACTTT.

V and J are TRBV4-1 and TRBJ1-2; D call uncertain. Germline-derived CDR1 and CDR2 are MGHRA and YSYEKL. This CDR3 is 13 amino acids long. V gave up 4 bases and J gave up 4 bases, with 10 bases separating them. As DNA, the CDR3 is TGCGCCAGCAGCCCCGCGCAGGCCTATGGCTACACCTTC. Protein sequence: CASSPAQAYGYTF.

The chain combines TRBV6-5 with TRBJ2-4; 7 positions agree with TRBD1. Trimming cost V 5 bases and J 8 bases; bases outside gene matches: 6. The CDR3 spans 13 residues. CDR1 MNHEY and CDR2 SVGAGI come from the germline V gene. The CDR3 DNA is TGTGCCAGCAGTAAGACAGGGTCGGACATTCAGTACTTC. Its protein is CASSKTGSDIQYF.

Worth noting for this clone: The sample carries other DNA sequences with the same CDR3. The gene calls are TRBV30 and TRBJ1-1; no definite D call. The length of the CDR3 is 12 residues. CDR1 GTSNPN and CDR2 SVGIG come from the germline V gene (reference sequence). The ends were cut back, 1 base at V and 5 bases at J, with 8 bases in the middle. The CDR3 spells CAWSGPTTEAFF. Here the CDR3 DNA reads TGTGCCTGGAGTGGTCCAACAACTGAAGCTTTCTTT. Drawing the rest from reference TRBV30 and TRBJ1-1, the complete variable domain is SQTIHQWPATLVQPVGSPLSLECTVEGTSNPNLYWYRQAAGRGLQLLFYSVGIGQISSEVPQNLSASRPQDRQFILSSKKLLLSDSGFYLCAWSGPTTEAFFGQGTRLTVV.

The CDR3 nucleotides read TGTGCCAGCAGTTTACTGGGGGCAGCTAATGAAAAACTGTTTTTT. Amino acids: CASSLLGAANEKLFF. The gene calls are TRBV27 and TRBJ1-4, with a weak D call TRBD1 (6 bases). Trimming removed 2 bases from V and 3 bases from J, with 10 bases in between. Looked up from germline, CDR1 is MNHEY and CDR2 is SMNVEV (reference sequence). The CDR3 consists of 15 residues.

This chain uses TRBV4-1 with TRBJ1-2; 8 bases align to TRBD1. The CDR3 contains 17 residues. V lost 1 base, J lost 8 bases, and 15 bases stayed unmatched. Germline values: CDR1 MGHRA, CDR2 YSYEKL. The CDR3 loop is CASSQAATGGTKPGYTF. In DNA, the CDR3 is TGCGCCAGCAGCCAAGCAGCTACAGGGGGTACAAAGCCCGGCTACACCTTC.

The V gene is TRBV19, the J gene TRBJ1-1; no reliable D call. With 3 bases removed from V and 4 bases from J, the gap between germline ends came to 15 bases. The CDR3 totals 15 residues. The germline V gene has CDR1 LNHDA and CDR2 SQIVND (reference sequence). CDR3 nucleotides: TGTGCCAGTAGTATCATAAGGACGGGGAGCACTGAAGCTTTCTTT. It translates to CASSIIRTGSTEAFF. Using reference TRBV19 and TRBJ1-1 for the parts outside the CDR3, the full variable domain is DGGITQSPKYLFRKEGQNVTLSCEQNLNHDAMYWYRQDPGQGLRLIYYSQIVNDFQKGDIAEGYSVSREKKESFPLTVTSAQKNPTAFYLCASSIIRTGSTEAFFGQGTRLTVV.

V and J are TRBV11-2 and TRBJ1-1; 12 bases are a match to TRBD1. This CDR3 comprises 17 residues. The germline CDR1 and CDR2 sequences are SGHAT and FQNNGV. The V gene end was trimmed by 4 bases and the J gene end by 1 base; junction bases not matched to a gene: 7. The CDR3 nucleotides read TGTGCCAGCAGCTCCGGGACAGGGGGCGACTGGAACACTGAAGCTTTCTTT. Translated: CASSSGTGGDWNTEAFF.

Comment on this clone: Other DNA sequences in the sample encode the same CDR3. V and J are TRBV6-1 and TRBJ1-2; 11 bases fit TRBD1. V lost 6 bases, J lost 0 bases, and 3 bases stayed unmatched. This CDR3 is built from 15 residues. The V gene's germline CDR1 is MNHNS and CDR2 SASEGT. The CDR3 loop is CASRGQGASNYGYTF. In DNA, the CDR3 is TGTGCCAGCAGAGGACAGGGGGCTTCTAACTATGGCTACACCTTC.

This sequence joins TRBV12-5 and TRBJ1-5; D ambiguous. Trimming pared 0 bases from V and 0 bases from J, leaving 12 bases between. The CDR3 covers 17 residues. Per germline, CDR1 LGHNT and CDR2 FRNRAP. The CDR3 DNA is TGTGCTAGTGGTTTGGTAGATAACAATTATAGCAATCAGCCCCAGCATTTT. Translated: CASGLVDNNYSNQPQHF.

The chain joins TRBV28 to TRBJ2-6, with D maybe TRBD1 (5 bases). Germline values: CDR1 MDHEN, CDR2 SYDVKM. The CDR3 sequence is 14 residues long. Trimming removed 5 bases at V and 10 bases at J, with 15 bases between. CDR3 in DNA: TGTGCCAGCAGTCTAATTAGGGGCCATAACGTCCTGACTTTC. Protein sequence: CASSLIRGHNVLTF. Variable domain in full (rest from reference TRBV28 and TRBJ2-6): DVKVTQSSRYLVKRTGEKVFLECVQDMDHENMFWYRQDPGLGLRLIYFSYDVKMKEKGDIPEGYSVSREKKERFSLILESASTNQTSMYLCASSLIRGHNVLTFGAGSRLTVL.

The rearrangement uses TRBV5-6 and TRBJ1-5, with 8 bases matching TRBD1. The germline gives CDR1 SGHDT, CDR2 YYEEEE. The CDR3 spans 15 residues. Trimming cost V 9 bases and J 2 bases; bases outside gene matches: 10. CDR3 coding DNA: TGTGCCATGGACAGGGATATACGTCGCAATCAGCCCCAGCATTTT. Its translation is CAMDRDIRRNQPQHF.

CDR3 loop: CASSLPRDRGGNEQFF. In DNA, the CDR3 is TGTGCCAGCAGCCTCCCTAGGGACAGGGGTGGCAATGAGCAGTTCTTC. The rearrangement links TRBV4-2 to TRBJ2-1, with 10 bases that match TRBD1. Germline CDR1 LGHNA, CDR2 YNFKEQ. This CDR3 contains 16 residues. After removal of 4 bases from V and 6 bases from J, the junction contained 9 bases not matched to a gene.

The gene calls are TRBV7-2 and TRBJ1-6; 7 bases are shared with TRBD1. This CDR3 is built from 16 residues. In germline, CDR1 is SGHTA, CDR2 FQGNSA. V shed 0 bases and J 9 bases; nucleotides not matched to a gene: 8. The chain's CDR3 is CASSLAGDRVSSPLHF. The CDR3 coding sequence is TGTGCCAGCAGCTTAGCTGGTGACAGGGTGAGTTCACCCCTCCACTTT.

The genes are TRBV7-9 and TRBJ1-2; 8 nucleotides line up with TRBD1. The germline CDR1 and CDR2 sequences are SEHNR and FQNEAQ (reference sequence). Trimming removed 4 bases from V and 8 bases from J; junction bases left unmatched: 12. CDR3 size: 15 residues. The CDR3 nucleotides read TGTGCCAGCAGCTCCAACTACAGGGGGGGAGAAGGCTACACCTTC. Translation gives CASSSNYRGGEGYTF.

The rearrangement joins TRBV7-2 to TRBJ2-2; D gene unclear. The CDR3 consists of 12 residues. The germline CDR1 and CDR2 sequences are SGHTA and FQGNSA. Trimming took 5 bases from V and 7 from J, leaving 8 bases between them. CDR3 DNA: TGTGCCAGCAGCCTATTCAACGGGGAGCTGTTTTTT. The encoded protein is CASSLFNGELFF.

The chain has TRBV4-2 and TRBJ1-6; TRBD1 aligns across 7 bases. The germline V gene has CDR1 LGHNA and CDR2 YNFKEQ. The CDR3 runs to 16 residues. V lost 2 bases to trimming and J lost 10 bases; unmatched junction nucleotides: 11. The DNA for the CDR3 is TGTGCCAGCAGCCAATCCCAACAGGGGAGGCAATCACCCCTCCACTTT. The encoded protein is CASSQSQQGRQSPLHF.

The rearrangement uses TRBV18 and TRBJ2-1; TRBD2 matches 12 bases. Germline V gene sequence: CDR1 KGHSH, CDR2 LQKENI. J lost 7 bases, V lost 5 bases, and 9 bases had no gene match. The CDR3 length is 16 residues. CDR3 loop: CASSVSSGGAGNEQFF. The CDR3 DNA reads TGTGCCAGCTCAGTCTCTAGCGGGGGGGCCGGGAATGAGCAGTTCTTC.

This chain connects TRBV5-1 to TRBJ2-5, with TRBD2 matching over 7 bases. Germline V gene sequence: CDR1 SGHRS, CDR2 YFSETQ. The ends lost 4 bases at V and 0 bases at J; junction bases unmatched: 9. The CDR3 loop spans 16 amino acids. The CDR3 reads CASSRLGGEYQETQYF. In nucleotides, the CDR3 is TGCGCCAGCAGCCGATTGGGGGGGGAGTACCAAGAGACCCAGTACTTC. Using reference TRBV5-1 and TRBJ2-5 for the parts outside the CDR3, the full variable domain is KAGVTQTPRYLIKTRGQQVTLSCSPISGHRSVSWYQQTPGQGLQFLFEYFSETQRNKGNFPGRFSGRQFSNSRSEMNVSTLELGDSALYLCASSRLGGEYQETQYFGPGTRLLVL.

CDR3 sequence (DNA): TGTGCCAGTAGTAACCCTGACAGGTTATATGGCTACACCTTC. Protein product: CASSNPDRLYGYTF. The V call is TRBV19, the J call TRBJ1-2; a possible D gene is TRBD1 (6 bases). The germline V and J ends were trimmed by 4 bases and 5 bases, with 14 bases remaining between them. This CDR3 has 14 residues. Germline V gives CDR1 LNHDA, CDR2 SQIVND (reference sequence).

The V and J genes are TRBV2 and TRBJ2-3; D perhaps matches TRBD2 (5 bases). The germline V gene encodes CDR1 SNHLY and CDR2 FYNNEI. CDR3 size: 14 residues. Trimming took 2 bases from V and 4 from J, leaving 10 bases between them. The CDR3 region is CASSEIRGADTQYF. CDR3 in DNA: TGTGCCAGCAGTGAAATCCGGGGAGCAGATACGCAGTATTTT.

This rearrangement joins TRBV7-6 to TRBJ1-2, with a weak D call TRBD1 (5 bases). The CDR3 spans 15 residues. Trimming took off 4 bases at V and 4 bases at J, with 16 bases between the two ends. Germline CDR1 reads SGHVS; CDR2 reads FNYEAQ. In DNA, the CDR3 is TGTGCCAGCAGCTCCACCCGGGGGATCGGCTATGGCTACACCTTC. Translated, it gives CASSSTRGIGYGYTF.

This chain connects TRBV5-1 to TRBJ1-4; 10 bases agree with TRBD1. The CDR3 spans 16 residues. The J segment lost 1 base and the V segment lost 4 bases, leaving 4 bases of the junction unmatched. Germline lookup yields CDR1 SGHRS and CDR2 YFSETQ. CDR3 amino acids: CASSLRDRGTNEKLFF. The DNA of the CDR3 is TGCGCCAGCAGCCTCAGGGACAGGGGAACTAATGAAAAACTGTTTTTT.